The sequence of this T cell receptor (beta chain) was determined in a study of neurological immune-mediated disorders (dated by TCRdb to the late 2010s). Notes on the research overall: Among the 34 multiple sclerosis patients, relapsing-remitting MS was present in some 30 and secondary progressive MS was present in 3. The study compared peripheral blood TCR-beta repertoires of HTLV-I-associated myelopathy (HAM/TSP) patients, multiple sclerosis patients and healthy controls using UMI-based sequencing. Alongside PBMC samples, the set of some 98 TCR-beta libraries contained longitudinal samples, technical triplicates, and paired CD4+ and CD8+ T-cell subsets that had been sorted. Of the approximately 70 subjects in the cohort, some 14 were HAM/TSP patients, about 34 were multiple sclerosis patients, and around 20 were healthy controls. General findings and caveats noted by the study authors: The highest TCR clonal expansion was observed in HAM/TSP patients, whereas the lowest was observed in MS patients, even when compared with healthy controls. Across subjects, expanded clones never shared an identical CDR3 amino acid sequence, which suggests that the TCR-beta repertoires in every group were private. The MS cluster showed no association with clinical or MRI features, and the authors stated that larger cohorts are needed. Phylogenetic analysis grouped repertoires from 18 of 34 MS patients into a cluster of related CDR3 sequences, suggesting a possible repertoire-level signature.

V sheds 7 bases and J sheds 2 bases, leaving 10 bases between their ends. Looking up the germline V gene (reference sequence) yields CDR1 MNHNY and CDR2 SVGAGI. Taken from cysteine to phenylalanine, the CDR3 has 13 residues. Only the CDR3 DNA stays, 39 bases, in frame from base 1. This clonotype was seen ten or more times. The clone's antigen remains unknown. Per-base quality was not reported, and no clone a single base away is much larger than it. For the unsorted PBMC libraries, 2 million PBMCs were stored in RNAlater at -80 degrees C until RNA extraction and were used to generate the libraries. The multiple sclerosis patients were enrolled in a US clinical protocol that used magnetic resonance imaging to evaluate disease progression. Peripheral blood was subjected to Ficoll-Hypaque density gradient centrifugation to isolate PBMCs, which were then cryopreserved in liquid nitrogen. cDNA synthesis used template-switch 5'RACE with a primer carrying a 10-nucleotide random unique molecular identifier tagging each TCR transcript. Every sequencing run yielded over 170 million TCR-beta sequences covering 15-18 subjects. The RNeasy kit was used for extraction of total RNA. Using the KAPA Real-time Library Amplification kit, TCR-beta VDJ regions were amplified with primers for the TCR constant region and the 5'RACE anchor. A first PCR added sample indexes and Illumina adaptors, after which a second PCR increased the library yield. After Ampure bead purification, the TCR product of roughly 650 bp was size-selected on a 2% E-gel SizeSelection system. Library quality was checked on a Bioanalyzer, concentration was measured with Qubit, and libraries were quantified with the Kapa Library Quantification kit before pooling. An Illumina HiSeq 2500 was used to sequence the libraries paired-end at 2 x 150 bp. To increase sequence diversity, about 25-30% phiX was spiked into each library pool. The study's processing was this. Quality-filtered reads were processed with the UMI-based MiGEC pipeline, and over 90% of raw TCR sequences were removed by the MiGEC pipeline during error correction. IMGT germline references were used for aligning VDJ genes, and each clonotype was defined as a unique CDR3 amino acid sequence together with its V-J genes. VDJtools evaluated clonal expansion, Shannon diversity and CDR3 relatedness (CalcPairwiseDistances, ClusterSamples); CLCbio workbench built phylogenetic trees. Expanded clones were defined as having at least 8 unique UMIs, based on coefficient-of-variation modelling across technical triplicates. The public reads were run again by TCRdb, first through fastp at Q25 and then through MiXCR, and only productive beta chains were kept. Merged by CDR3 protein, the rows form single entries marked with the most common genes and DNA. V and J calls and clone size were set by TCRdb, not the authors. The sample includes about 89,000 distinct CDR3 sequences, with about 2.5% observed a single time. More than 0.95% of the sample is held by the ten biggest clonotypes.

This sequence was found in a woman aged 25 to 39 with multiple sclerosis. Source material: PBMCs. The receptor chain draws on TRBV6-6 and TRBJ2-3; TRBD1 is a possible D gene, resting on 5 matching bases. The CDR3 corresponds to CASKGALTDTQYF. At the DNA level, the sequence is TGTGCCAGCAAAGGGGCCCTCACAGATACGCAGTATTTT.